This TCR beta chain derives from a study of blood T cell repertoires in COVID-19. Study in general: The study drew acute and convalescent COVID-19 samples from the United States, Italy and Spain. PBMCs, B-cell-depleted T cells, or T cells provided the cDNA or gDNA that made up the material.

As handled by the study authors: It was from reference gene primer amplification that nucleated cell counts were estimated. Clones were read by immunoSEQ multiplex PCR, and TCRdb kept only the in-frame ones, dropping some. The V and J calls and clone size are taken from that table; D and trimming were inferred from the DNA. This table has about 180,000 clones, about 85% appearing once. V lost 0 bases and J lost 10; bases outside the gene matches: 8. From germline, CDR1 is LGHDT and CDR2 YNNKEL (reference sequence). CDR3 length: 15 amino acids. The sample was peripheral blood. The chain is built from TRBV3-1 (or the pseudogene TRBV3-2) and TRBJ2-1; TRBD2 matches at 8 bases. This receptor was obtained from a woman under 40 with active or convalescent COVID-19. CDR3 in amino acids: CASSQDPGGLIEQFF. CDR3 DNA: TGTGCCAGCAGCCAAGATCCGGGAGGGTTAATAGAGCAGTTCTTC.